Following are 26 T cell receptor beta chains from one sample sequenced in a study of shared clonotypes between healthy human individuals (TCRdb year 2020). To prepare the library, the immunoSEQ multiplex PCR assay was applied. As stored in TCRdb, this immuneACCESS dataset retains in-frame rearrangements with V and J assigned. A fraction of the clones does not appear; measured against another copy, unresolved V genes explain less than half of the discrepancy, and the remainder lacks a known reason. This sample lists some 2,000,000 clones; 85% to 95% were detected once. Together, the top ten hold under 0.15% of the sample. Sequenced sample: naive CD4+ T cells sorted from blood. The cell subset or site label, as the study defines it: CD45RA+ positively selected. Every receptor here comes from a young man in good health.

This chain connects TRBV6-1 to TRBJ1-1; 7 bases are shared with TRBD1. The CDR3 extends over 13 amino acids. V trimming: 10 bases; J trimming: 4 bases; junction bases outside the gene matches: 9. Germline V gene data show CDR1 as MNHNS and CDR2 as SASEGT. In nucleotides, the CDR3 is TGTGCCACCCCTTACTCAGGGGGCACTGAAGCTTTCTTT. This encodes CATPYSGGTEAFF.

The V call is TRBV19, the J call TRBJ1-1, with no clear D. The CDR3 sequence is 14 residues long. Germline V gene lookup returns CDR1 LNHDA and CDR2 SQIVND (reference sequence). Trimming pared 3 bases from V and 0 bases from J, leaving 8 bases between. The CDR3 sequence: CASSMGSMNTEAFF. DNA of the CDR3: TGTGCCAGTAGTATGGGGTCCATGAACACTGAAGCTTTCTTT.

This chain uses TRBV6-6 with TRBJ1-2; D perhaps matches TRBD1 (6 bases). The CDR3 covers 14 residues. Between the trimmed V and J ends, which lost 6 bases and 4 bases, there was a span of 15 bases. The germline V gene encodes CDR1 MNHNY and CDR2 SVGAGI (reference sequence). The CDR3: CASRPALQGYGYTF. The CDR3 nucleotides read TGTGCCAGCAGGCCAGCCCTACAGGGCTATGGCTACACCTTC.

J is TRBJ2-3 and V is TRBV5-1; TRBD2 matches 14 bases. CDR3 size: 18 residues. CDR1 is SGHRS and CDR2 is YFSETQ in the germline V gene. J lost 1 base, V lost 0 bases, and 4 bases had no gene match. The DNA for the CDR3 is TGCGCCAGCAGCTTGGAAGGGACTAGCGGGAGTGGCACAGATACGCAGTATTTT. It specifies CASSLEGTSGSGTDTQYF.

The genes are TRBV7-6 and TRBJ2-1; 7 positions match TRBD1. CDR3 length: 13 residues. Germline CDR1 is SGHVS and CDR2 is FNYEAQ. After removal of 3 bases from V and 4 bases from J, the junction contained 0 bases not matched to a gene. CDR3 protein: CASSLTGYNEQFF. In DNA form, the CDR3 reads TGTGCCAGCAGCTTGACAGGGTACAATGAGCAGTTCTTC.

The chain combines TRBV5-1 with TRBJ2-1, with a tentative D call TRBD2 (6 bases). CDR1 and CDR2 from the germline V gene are SGHRS and YFSETQ. This CDR3 has 15 residues. Trimming took 4 bases from V and 5 from J, leaving 16 bases between them. The CDR3 protein is CASSTSLALNNEQFF. As DNA, the CDR3 is TGCGCCAGCAGCACCAGCCTAGCGCTCAACAATGAGCAGTTCTTC.

As regards this clone: In the same sample, other DNA sequences code for this CDR3. The rearrangement uses TRBV18 and TRBJ1-5; TRBD1 aligns across 7 bases. This CDR3 has 13 residues. Per germline, CDR1 KGHSH and CDR2 LQKENI. The ends lost 4 bases at V and 5 bases at J; junction bases unmatched: 2. The CDR3 loop reads CASSLDRDQPQHF. The CDR3 nucleotides are TGTGCCAGCTCACTAGACAGGGATCAGCCCCAGCATTTT.

This chain links TRBV21-1 with TRBJ2-1; the table's TRBD2 call for D was not verified on the DNA. TRBV21-1 is tagged as a pseudogene. The CDR3 is 17 residues long. The CDR3 coding sequence is TGTGCCAGCAGCAAAGATAAAGGCGGGGTCTCCTACAATGAGCAGTTCTTC. Translation gives CASSKDKGGVSYNEQFF.

The chain joins TRBV2 to TRBJ1-6; D ambiguous. The CDR3 loop spans 15 amino acids. Germline V gene data show CDR1 as SNHLY and CDR2 as FYNNEI. V was clipped by 0 bases and J by 9 bases, with 12 bases between them. The DNA of the CDR3 is TGTGCCAGCAGTGAAGCGGAAGGGAATAGTTCACCCCTCCACTTT. It yields the protein CASSEAEGNSSPLHF.

This clone came up once. This chain joins TRBV10-3 and TRBJ1-1; 9 positions match TRBD1. After removal of 6 bases from V and 1 base from J, the junction contained 6 bases not matched to a gene. Germline CDR1 ENHRY, CDR2 SYGVKD. The CDR3 extends over 15 amino acids. DNA of the CDR3: TGTGCCATCAGCGAACAGGACAGGGGGAACACTGAAGCTTTCTTT. Translating it yields CAISEQDRGNTEAFF.

The V and J genes are TRBV30 and TRBJ2-7; tentatively, D is TRBD2 (5 bases). This CDR3 contains 13 residues. Between the trimmed V and J ends, which lost 3 bases and 6 bases, there was a span of 15 bases. Germline assignment: CDR1 GTSNPN and CDR2 SVGIG (reference sequence). CDR3 DNA sequence: TGTGCCTGGAGCCTCGGAGGAGTTGGCGAGCAGTACTTC. This translates into CAWSLGGVGEQYF.

This clone was counted between two and nine times. The chain has TRBV7-9 and TRBJ1-2; TRBD1 matches 8 bases. This CDR3 contains 14 residues. V trimming: 5 bases; J trimming: 7 bases; junction bases outside the gene matches: 9. Germline CDR1 and CDR2: SEHNR and FQNEAQ (reference sequence). As DNA, the CDR3 is TGTGCCAGCAGCCGCCAGGGACAGGAGAGTGGCTACACCTTC. Its translation: CASSRQGQESGYTF. Supplemented by reference TRBV7-9 and TRBJ1-2, the full variable domain reads DTGVSQNPRHKITKRGQNVTFRCDPISEHNRLYWYRQTLGQGPEFLTYFQNEAQLEKSRLLSDRFSAERPKGSFSTLEIQRTEQGDSAMYLCASSRQGQESGYTFGSGTRLTVV.

The chain links TRBV5-4 to TRBJ2-5; D may correspond to TRBD1 or TRBD2 (5 bases each). The germline V and J ends were trimmed by 4 bases and 1 base, with 17 bases remaining between them. The germline gives CDR1 SGHNT, CDR2 YYREEE (reference sequence). The CDR3 loop spans 16 amino acids. This chain's CDR3 is CASSDPHGAAQETQYF. DNA of the CDR3: TGTGCCAGCAGCGACCCTCACGGGGCAGCCCAAGAGACCCAGTACTTC.

V is TRBV5-4 and J is TRBJ1-2, with D tentatively TRBD1 (6 bases). This CDR3 spans 13 amino acids. Trimming removed 4 bases from V and 4 bases from J, with 11 bases in between. Germline V lookup: CDR1 SGHNT, CDR2 YYREEE (reference sequence). CDR3: CASSTDSRYGYTF. DNA for the CDR3: TGTGCCAGCAGCACGGACAGTCGCTATGGCTACACCTTC.

The chain has TRBV7-3 and TRBJ1-1; 8 bases are a match to TRBD1. CDR3 length: 14 amino acids. Germline lookup yields CDR1 SGHTA and CDR2 FQGTGA. Germline trimming cut 5 bases from V and 1 base from J; bases unmatched to any gene: 3. The chain's CDR3 is CASSRQGPNTEAFF. The CDR3 DNA reads TGTGCCAGCAGCCGACAGGGGCCGAACACTGAAGCTTTCTTT.

The chain couples TRBV2 to TRBJ2-1, with 10 bases lining up with TRBD1. Germline V gene data show CDR1 as SNHLY and CDR2 as FYNNEI. V lost 10 bases, J lost 7 bases, and 16 bases stayed unmatched. The CDR3 spans 16 residues. The CDR3 nucleotides read TGTGCCACACTCTCCTTCCCCGGGACAGGGGATAATGAGCAGTTCTTC. Translating gives CATLSFPGTGDNEQFF. The whole variable domain, remainder taken from reference TRBV2 and TRBJ2-1, is EPEVTQTPSHQVTQMGQEVILRCVPISNHLYFYWYRQILGQKVEFLVSFYNNEISEKSEIFDDQFSVERPDGSNFTLKIRSTKLEDSAMYFCATLSFPGTGDNEQFFGPGTRLTVL.

V and J are TRBV7-9 and TRBJ1-1; tentatively, D is TRBD1 (5 bases). V lost 4 bases to trimming and J lost 4 bases, with 10 bases between them. Germline V lookup: CDR1 SEHNR, CDR2 FQNEAQ (reference sequence). The CDR3 is 13 residues long. Written as DNA, the CDR3 is TGTGCCAGCAGCTCCCGGGGCCGCACTGAAGCTTTCTTT. Its translation is CASSSRGRTEAFF.

CDR3: CASSVDFPGGNTIYF. DNA of the CDR3: TGTGCCAGCAGCGTAGACTTCCCAGGTGGGAACACCATATATTTT. The chain has TRBV7-9 and TRBJ1-3, with D uncertain. CDR1 and CDR2 (germline): SEHNR, FQNEAQ (reference sequence). The CDR3 has 15 amino acids. The V end was cut by 5 bases, the J end by 7 bases, with 18 bases between.

This chain links TRBV29-1 with TRBJ2-6, with D possibly being TRBD1 (6 bases). Looked up from germline, CDR1 is SQVTM and CDR2 is ANQGSEA. Trimming shortened V by 6 bases and J by 0 bases, and 15 bases separated the two germline ends. This CDR3 has 16 amino acids. CDR3 bases: TGCAGCGTCGGACAGTCGTACAGCTCTGGGGCCAACGTCCTGACTTTC. Translated: CSVGQSYSSGANVLTF. Using reference TRBV29-1 and TRBJ2-6 for the parts outside the CDR3, the full variable domain is SAVISQKPSRDICQRGTSLTIQCQVDSQVTMMFWYRQQPGQSLTLIATANQGSEATYESGFVIDKFPISRPNLTFSTLTVSNMSPEDSSIYLCSVGQSYSSGANVLTFGAGSRLTVL.

The V call is TRBV6-1, the J call TRBJ1-1; 7 bases fit TRBD1. Germline V gene lookup returns CDR1 MNHNS and CDR2 SASEGT. The J segment lost 1 base and the V segment lost 10 bases, leaving 12 bases of the junction unmatched. The CDR3 runs 15 residues. This CDR3 is CATILTGLSNTEAFF. In nucleotides, the CDR3 is TGTGCCACCATATTGACAGGGCTCTCGAACACTGAAGCTTTCTTT.

This sequence joins TRBV10-2 and TRBJ2-2; D unresolved. The V end was cut by 5 bases, the J end by 2 bases, with 9 bases between. The length of the CDR3 is 14 residues. Per the germline V gene, CDR1 is WSHSY and CDR2 is SAAADI. In nucleotides, the CDR3 is TGCGCCAGCAGTAAGAGACCCAACACCGGGGAGCTGTTTTTT. Translating it yields CASSKRPNTGELFF.

This chain links TRBV6-1 with TRBJ2-7, with 8 bases identical to TRBD1. The CDR3 consists of 14 residues. The trim removed 6 bases at V and 4 bases at J, leaving 8 bases unmatched. Germline CDR1 reads MNHNS; CDR2 reads SASEGT. In DNA form, the CDR3 reads TGTGCCAGCAGCCAGGCAGGGGGCGGATACGAGCAGTACTTC. Translating gives CASSQAGGGYEQYF.

The J gene is TRBJ2-3, the V gene TRBV7-2; no definite D call. CDR1 and CDR2 from the germline V gene are SGHTA and FQGNSA. Trimming shortened V by 1 base and J by 12 bases, and 11 bases separated the two germline ends. The CDR3 loop spans 12 amino acids. The CDR3 coding sequence is TGTGCCAGCAGCTTAGGAGCGACGGCACAGTATTTT. Translating gives CASSLGATAQYF.

This chain joins TRBV7-9 and TRBJ2-3, with TRBD2 matching 10 bases. Germline V CDR1 and CDR2: SEHNR, FQNEAQ (reference sequence). V lost 5 bases, J lost 14 bases, and 10 bases stayed unmatched. CDR3 length: 13 amino acids. CDR3 amino acids: CASSPSGGAMWYF. As DNA, the CDR3 is TGTGCCAGCAGCCCAAGCGGGGGGGCCATGTGGTATTTT.

The rearrangement links TRBV5-4 to TRBJ1-4; 9 bases match TRBD1. Germline V gives CDR1 SGHNT, CDR2 YYREEE (reference sequence). The CDR3 is made up of 15 amino acids. Trimming at V came to 4 bases and at J to 8 bases, leaving 9 bases not matched to a gene. CDR3 in amino acids: CASSTETGGGEKLFF. The CDR3 DNA sequence: TGTGCCAGCAGCACCGAGACAGGGGGAGGGGAAAAACTGTTTTTT.

V is TRBV28 and J is TRBJ1-2, with 7 positions matching TRBD1. V was pared by 6 bases and J by 7 bases, with 14 bases of the junction left unmatched. CDR3 length: 15 residues. Germline V lookup: CDR1 MDHEN, CDR2 SYDVKM. CDR3 bases: TGTGCCAGCAGCAACCTACAGGGGAAGAGGGGTGGCTACACCTTC. Its protein product is CASSNLQGKRGGYTF.